This TCR beta chain was documented in a study of blood T cell repertoires in COVID-19. About the study: Acute and convalescent COVID-19 specimens originated in the United States, Italy and Spain. T cells, B-cell-depleted T cells, or PBMCs provided the cDNA or gDNA that served as material.

Germline CDR1 is LNHDA and CDR2 is SQIVND (reference sequence). V lost 1 base and J 7 bases, leaving 10 bases between the germline ends. This CDR3 spans 14 amino acids. In the source study's methods: For nucleated cells, counts were estimated from reference gene primer amplification. Using immunoSEQ multiplex PCR, the repertoire was profiled, and TCRdb retains in-frame clones only, with some absent. The V and J calls and clone size are taken from that table; D and trimming were inferred from the DNA. The sample includes tens of thousands of clones, 91% of them seen just once. Sample: peripheral blood. The sequence came from a human donor in a cohort sampled during active COVID-19. The chain uses TRBV19 and TRBJ1-4; TRBD1 is a possible D gene (6 bases). CDR3 residues: CASSIGGLREKLFF. As DNA, the CDR3 is TGTGCCAGTAGTATAGGGGGGCTACGTGAAAAACTGTTTTTT.